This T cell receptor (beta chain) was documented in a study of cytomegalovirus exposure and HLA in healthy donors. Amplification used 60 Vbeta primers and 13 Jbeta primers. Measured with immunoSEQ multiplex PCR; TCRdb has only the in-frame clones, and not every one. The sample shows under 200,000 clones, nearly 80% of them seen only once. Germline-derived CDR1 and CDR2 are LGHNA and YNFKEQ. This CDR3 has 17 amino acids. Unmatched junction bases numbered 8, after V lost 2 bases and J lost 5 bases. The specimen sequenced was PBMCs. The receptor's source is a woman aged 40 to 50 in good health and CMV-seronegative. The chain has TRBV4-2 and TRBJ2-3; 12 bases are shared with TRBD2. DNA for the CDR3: TGTGCCAGCAGCCAATACCTAGCGGGGGGGACCCTAGATACGCAGTATTTT. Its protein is CASSQYLAGGTLDTQYF.